The 25 T cell receptor beta chains listed next were all sequenced from one sample in a study of cytomegalovirus exposure and HLA in healthy donors. The data were produced by immunoSEQ multiplex PCR, yet TCRdb's version contains in-frame clones alone and is incomplete. The sample shows a few hundred thousand clones, 86% of them seen only once. The sample comprised PBMCs. These receptors were obtained from a woman younger than 30 in good health and CMV-seronegative.

The V call is TRBV29-1, the J call TRBJ2-7; D might be TRBD2 (6 bases). V was clipped by 1 base and J by 3 bases, with 19 bases between them. This CDR3 has 16 amino acids. Germline V CDR1 and CDR2: SQVTM, ANQGSEA. As DNA, the CDR3 is TGCAGCGTTGAAGCGGTCGCGGGGCGGGGAGACTACGAGCAGTACTTC. It yields the protein CSVEAVAGRGDYEQYF.

The rearrangement joins TRBV20-1 to TRBJ2-3; TRBD2 matches 10 bases. Losses at the gene ends were 8 bases for V and 6 bases for J; bases not matched to a gene: 2. CDR1 DFQATT and CDR2 SNEGSKA come from the germline V gene (reference sequence). The CDR3 runs to 11 residues. The CDR3 DNA sequence: TGCAGTACGACTAGCGGGGATACGCAGTATTTT. It is translated as CSTTSGDTQYF.

V and J are TRBV5-1 and TRBJ2-2, with D perhaps TRBD1 (5 bases). Germline V gives CDR1 SGHRS, CDR2 YFSETQ. The length of the CDR3 is 15 residues. V was shortened by 2 bases and J by 3 bases, with 11 bases between the two germline ends. Here the CDR3 reads CASSLGDWDTGELFF. DNA for the CDR3: TGCGCCAGCAGCTTAGGGGATTGGGACACCGGGGAGCTGTTTTTT.

This chain joins TRBV7-2 and TRBJ2-7; 11 nucleotides match TRBD1. CDR1 and CDR2 (germline): SGHTA, FQGNSA. The trim removed 1 base at V and 9 bases at J, leaving 8 bases unmatched. The CDR3 consists of 15 residues. This CDR3 reads CASSLGWTGGRSQYF. CDR3 sequence (DNA): TGTGCCAGCAGCTTAGGGTGGACAGGGGGCCGTTCGCAGTACTTC. Supplemented by reference TRBV7-2 and TRBJ2-7, the full variable domain reads GAGVSQSPSNKVTEKGKDVELRCDPISGHTALYWYRQSLGQGLEFLIYFQGNSAPDKSGLPSDRFSAERTGGSVSTLTIQRTQQEDSAVYLCASSLGWTGGRSQYFGPGTRLTVT.

The chain is built from TRBV6-5 and TRBJ2-5; 7 bases fit TRBD1. Germline-derived CDR1 and CDR2 are MNHEY and SVGAGI. The CDR3 loop spans 15 amino acids. V dropped 4 bases and J dropped 4; count of bases not matched to a gene: 9. As DNA, the CDR3 is TGTGCCAGCAGTTCCCCCCTGACAGGGATAGAGACCCAGTACTTC. It is translated as CASSSPLTGIETQYF.

The genes are TRBV10-3 and TRBJ2-7; TRBD1 agrees at 7 bases. The germline gives CDR1 ENHRY, CDR2 SYGVKD. The CDR3 has 15 residues. V lost 0 bases and J lost 6; bases outside the gene matches: 8. The CDR3 spells CAISESGDRDSEQYF. The CDR3 DNA follows: TGTGCCATCAGTGAGTCGGGTGACAGGGACAGCGAGCAGTACTTC.

This clone was detected only once. CDR3 amino acids: CASSSLDTQYF. The CDR3 DNA is TGTGCCAGCAGTTCCTTGGATACGCAGTATTTT. This chain joins TRBV27 and TRBJ2-3; no clear D gene. The CDR3 is 11 amino acids. Germline V lookup: CDR1 MNHEY, CDR2 SMNVEV (reference sequence). Trimming took 4 bases from V and 6 from J, leaving 5 bases between them.

The V and J genes are TRBV5-1 and TRBJ2-1; TRBD2 is a possible D gene (6 bases). This CDR3 is built from 16 residues. Per germline, CDR1 SGHRS and CDR2 YFSETQ. The V end lost 1 base, the J end lost 0 bases, and 11 bases lay between the germline ends. The CDR3 region is CASSLTGESSYNEQFF. The CDR3 DNA is TGCGCCAGCAGCTTGACGGGAGAAAGCTCCTACAATGAGCAGTTCTTC.

This clone was observed a handful of times. The chain joins TRBV9 to TRBJ2-5, with TRBD1 as a possible D gene (6 bases). Germline assignment: CDR1 SGDLS and CDR2 YYNGEE. The CDR3 contains 14 residues. V lost 4 bases and J 2 bases, leaving 12 bases between the germline ends. Here the CDR3 reads CASSPTGQQETQYF. The CDR3 nucleotides are TGTGCCAGCAGCCCTACAGGGCAGCAAGAGACCCAGTACTTC.

V and J are TRBV28 and TRBJ2-1; D is possibly TRBD1 (6 bases). CDR1 is MDHEN, CDR2 SYDVKM, per germline. The CDR3 has 15 amino acids. The ends were cut back, 2 bases at V and 9 bases at J, with 17 bases in the middle. The CDR3: CASSLPPQGLGEQFF. The CDR3 DNA follows: TGTGCCAGCAGTTTACCCCCTCAGGGGTTGGGTGAGCAGTTCTTC.

The genes are TRBV9 and TRBJ2-1; D call uncertain. V dropped 1 base and J dropped 2 bases, with 4 bases sitting between them. This CDR3 contains 13 residues. Germline V gene sequence: CDR1 SGDLS, CDR2 YYNGEE. CDR3: CASSVTAYNEQFF. The CDR3 coding sequence is TGTGCCAGCAGCGTAACAGCCTACAATGAGCAGTTCTTC.

CDR3 in amino acids: CASSRGRGWYNEQFF. As DNA, the CDR3 is TGTGCCAGCAGCAGAGGTAGGGGATGGTACAATGAGCAGTTCTTC. The rearrangement uses TRBV11-3 and TRBJ2-1; a possible D gene is TRBD1 (5 bases). Looked up from germline, CDR1 is SGHNT and CDR2 is YENEEA. V lost 5 bases to trimming and J lost 4 bases, with 15 bases between them. The CDR3 length is 15 residues.

This clone has a single count. The chain recombines TRBV4-3 with TRBJ2-2; no clear D gene. Germline CDR1 is LGHNA and CDR2 is YSLEER. The V and J ends lost 1 base and 0 bases respectively, with 9 bases between them. The CDR3 runs 16 residues. The CDR3 sequence: CASSQGQFANTGELFF. Written as DNA, the CDR3 is TGCGCCAGCAGCCAAGGCCAGTTCGCGAACACCGGGGAGCTGTTTTTT.

The rearrangement links TRBV9 to TRBJ2-2; the D gene is possibly TRBD2 (6 bases). CDR3 length equals 16 residues. The V and J ends lost 4 bases and 7 bases respectively, with 20 bases between them. The germline CDR1 and CDR2 sequences are SGDLS and YYNGEE. DNA for the CDR3: TGTGCCAGCAGCTCCATACCCCGACGGGAGAACGGGGAGCTGTTTTTT. Residues: CASSSIPRRENGELFF.

The rearrangement links TRBV7-2 to TRBJ2-7; D perhaps matches TRBD2 (6 bases). V dropped 7 bases and J dropped 5 bases, with 21 bases sitting between them. This CDR3 spans 15 amino acids. Germline CDR1 reads SGHTA; CDR2 reads FQGNSA. The CDR3 nucleotides are TGTGCCAGCACCCCCCTTTACGGGAGCAGCCACGAGCAGTACTTC. Its protein is CASTPLYGSSHEQYF.

The V gene is TRBV5-4, the J gene TRBJ2-7; tentative D call: TRBD2 (5 bases). Germline V gives CDR1 SGHNT, CDR2 YYREEE (reference sequence). V dropped 0 bases and J dropped 1 base, with 8 bases sitting between them. The CDR3 extends over 14 amino acids. CDR3 coding DNA: TGTGCCAGCAGCTTGGGAGGACTGTCCTACGAGCAGTACTTC. This codes for CASSLGGLSYEQYF.

V is TRBV7-6 and J is TRBJ1-1; no clear D. The CDR3 totals 12 residues. Deletions cut 5 bases from V and 10 bases from J, with 14 bases between. Germline V gene sequence: CDR1 SGHVS, CDR2 FNYEAQ. The CDR3 nucleotides read TGTGCCAGCAGCCCCGGAGGGTGGGTAGCTTTCTTT. This codes for CASSPGGWVAFF.

This sequence joins TRBV29-1 and TRBJ2-5, with a tentative D call TRBD1 (6 bases). The germline V and J ends were trimmed by 6 bases and 1 base, with 12 bases remaining between them. Germline CDR1 reads SQVTM; CDR2 reads ANQGSEA. This CDR3 has 13 amino acids. In DNA form, the CDR3 reads TGCAGCGTCATAAGGACAGCCCAAGAGACCCAGTACTTC. Amino acids: CSVIRTAQETQYF.

This chain links TRBV28 with TRBJ2-1; 9 bases match TRBD2. Germline V gives CDR1 MDHEN, CDR2 SYDVKM. The trim removed 4 bases at V and 6 bases at J, leaving 7 bases unmatched. This CDR3 is 15 amino acids long. The CDR3 region is CASSSVGTSFNEQFF. As DNA, the CDR3 is TGTGCCAGCAGTTCAGTTGGGACTAGCTTCAATGAGCAGTTCTTC.

The chain uses TRBV9 and TRBJ2-7, with TRBD1 as a possible D gene (5 bases). The CDR3 has 12 amino acids. CDR1 SGDLS and CDR2 YYNGEE come from the germline V gene. V lost 3 bases, J lost 5 bases, and 9 bases lay in between. The CDR3 sequence is CASSEQGDEQYF. The CDR3 bases are TGTGCCAGCAGCGAGCAGGGCGACGAGCAGTACTTC.

This clone was recorded only once. V and J are TRBV5-4 and TRBJ2-7; a weak D match, TRBD1 (6 bases). The CDR3 consists of 15 residues. Trimming shortened V by 3 bases and J by 5 bases, and 18 bases separated the two germline ends. CDR1 and CDR2 (germline): SGHNT, YYREEE (reference sequence). The CDR3 nucleotides read TGTGCCAGCAGCTCACAAAAAAAGGCAGGGGACGAGCAGTACTTC. Translation gives CASSSQKKAGDEQYF.

The genes are TRBV5-6 and TRBJ1-4; TRBD1 matches 9 bases. V lost 3 bases to trimming and J lost 7 bases; unmatched junction nucleotides: 1. Germline CDR1 is SGHDT and CDR2 is YYEEEE. The CDR3 contains 13 residues. In DNA form, the CDR3 reads TGTGCCAGCAGCTGGGGACAGGGTGAAAAACTGTTTTTT. It translates to CASSWGQGEKLFF. Looking up the rest from reference TRBV5-6 and TRBJ1-4 gives the full variable domain: DAGVTQSPTHLIKTRGQQVTLRCSPKSGHDTVSWYQQALGQGPQFIFQYYEEEERQRGNFPDRFSGHQFPNYSSELNVNALLLGDSALYLCASSWGQGEKLFFGSGTQLSVL.

CDR3 nucleotides: TGTGCCAGCAGCTCGGATCGCTTCAGGGGCTACACCTTC. Its translation is CASSSDRFRGYTF. V and J are TRBV13 and TRBJ1-2; D remains unclear. Between the trimmed V and J ends, which lost 4 bases and 8 bases, there was a span of 14 bases. Germline CDR1 is PRHDT and CDR2 is FYEKMQ (reference sequence). This CDR3 has 13 amino acids.

The rearrangement uses TRBV19 and TRBJ1-2; a possible D gene is TRBD1 (5 bases). The CDR3 extends over 11 amino acids. Trimming left V 8 bases short and J 1 base short, with 5 bases between. Germline CDR1 is LNHDA and CDR2 is SQIVND (reference sequence). The CDR3, as DNA: TGTGCCAGTGACAGTAACTATGGCTACACCTTC. Amino acid sequence: CASDSNYGYTF.

V and J are TRBV7-2 and TRBJ1-2, with 9 positions matching TRBD1. This CDR3 spans 14 amino acids. Germline values: CDR1 SGHTA, CDR2 FQGNSA. V was pared by 1 base and J by 7 bases, with 4 bases of the junction left unmatched. CDR3 DNA: TGTGCCAGCAGCTTAGGGACAGGGGCCAGTGGCTACACCTTC. This sequence encodes CASSLGTGASGYTF.